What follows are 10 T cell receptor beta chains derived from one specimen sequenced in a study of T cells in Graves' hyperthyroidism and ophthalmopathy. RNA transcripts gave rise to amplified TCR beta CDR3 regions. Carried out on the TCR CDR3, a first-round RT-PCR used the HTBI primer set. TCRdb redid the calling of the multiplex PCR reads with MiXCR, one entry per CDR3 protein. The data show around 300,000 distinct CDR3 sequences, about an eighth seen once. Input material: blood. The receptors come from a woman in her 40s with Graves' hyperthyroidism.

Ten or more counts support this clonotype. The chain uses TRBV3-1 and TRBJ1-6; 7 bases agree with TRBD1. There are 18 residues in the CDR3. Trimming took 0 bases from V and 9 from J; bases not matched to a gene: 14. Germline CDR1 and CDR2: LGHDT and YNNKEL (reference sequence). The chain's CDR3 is CASSQDYGSGAGGSPLHF. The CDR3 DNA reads TGTGCCAGCAGCCAAGATTACGGCAGCGGGGCAGGGGGTTCACCCCTCCACTTT. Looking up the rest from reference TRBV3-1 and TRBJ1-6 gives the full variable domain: DTAVSQTPKYLVTQMGNDKSIKCEQNLGHDTMYWYKQDSKKFLKIMFSYNNKELIINETVPNRFSPKSPDKAHLNLHINSLELGDSAVYFCASSQDYGSGAGGSPLHFGNGTRLTVT.

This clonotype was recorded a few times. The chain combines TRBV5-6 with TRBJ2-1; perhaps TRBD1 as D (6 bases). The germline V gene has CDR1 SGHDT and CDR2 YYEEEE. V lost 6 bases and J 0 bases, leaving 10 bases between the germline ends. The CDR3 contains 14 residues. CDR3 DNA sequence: TGTGCCAGCAATACAGGGAACTCCTACAATGAGCAGTTCTTC. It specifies CASNTGNSYNEQFF.

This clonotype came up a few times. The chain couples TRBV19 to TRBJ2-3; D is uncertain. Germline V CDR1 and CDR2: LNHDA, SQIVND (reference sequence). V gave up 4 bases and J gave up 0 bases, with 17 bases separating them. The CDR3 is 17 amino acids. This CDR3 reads CASSTSDGLTSTDTQYF. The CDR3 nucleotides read TGTGCCAGTAGTACCTCGGACGGCTTAACTAGCACAGATACGCAGTATTTT.

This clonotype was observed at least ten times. In nucleotides, the CDR3 is TGCAGTGCTCGGGGGCGGGACTCCTACGAGCAGTACTTC. It translates to CSARGRDSYEQYF. This rearrangement joins TRBV20-1 to TRBJ2-7; D tentatively fits TRBD1 or TRBD2 (6 bases each). V lost 5 bases, J lost 0 bases, and 11 bases lay in between. The V gene's germline CDR1 is DFQATT and CDR2 SNEGSKA (reference sequence). The CDR3 runs to 13 residues.

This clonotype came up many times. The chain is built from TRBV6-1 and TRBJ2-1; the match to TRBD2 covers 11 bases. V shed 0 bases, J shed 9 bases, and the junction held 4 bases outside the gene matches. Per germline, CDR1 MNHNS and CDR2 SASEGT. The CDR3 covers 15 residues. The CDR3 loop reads CASSEALAGEVEQFF. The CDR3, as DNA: TGTGCCAGCAGTGAAGCACTAGCGGGAGAGGTTGAGCAGTTCTTC.

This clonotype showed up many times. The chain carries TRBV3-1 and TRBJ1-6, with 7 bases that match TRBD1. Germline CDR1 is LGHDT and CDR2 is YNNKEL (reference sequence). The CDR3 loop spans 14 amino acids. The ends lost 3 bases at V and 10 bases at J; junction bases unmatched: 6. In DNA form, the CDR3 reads TGTGCCAGCAGCCACGACAGGGTGGGATCACCCCTCCACTTT. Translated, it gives CASSHDRVGSPLHF.

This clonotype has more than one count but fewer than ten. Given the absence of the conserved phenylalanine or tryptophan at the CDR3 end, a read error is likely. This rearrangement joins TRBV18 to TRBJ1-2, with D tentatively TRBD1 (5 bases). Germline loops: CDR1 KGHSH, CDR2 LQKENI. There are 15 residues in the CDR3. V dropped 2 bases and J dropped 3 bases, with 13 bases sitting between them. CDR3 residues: CASSPLGSGDYGYTY. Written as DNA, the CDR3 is TGTGCCAGCTCACCATTGGGTTCGGGGGACTATGGCTACACCTAC.

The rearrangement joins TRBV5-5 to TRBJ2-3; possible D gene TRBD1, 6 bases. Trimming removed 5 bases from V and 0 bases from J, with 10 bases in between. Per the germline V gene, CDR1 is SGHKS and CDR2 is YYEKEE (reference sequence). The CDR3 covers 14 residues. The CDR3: CASRRQESTDTQYF. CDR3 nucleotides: TGTGCCAGCAGACGACAGGAGAGCACAGATACGCAGTATTTT. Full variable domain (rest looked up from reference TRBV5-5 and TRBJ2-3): DAGVTQSPTHLIKTRGQQVTLRCSPISGHKSVSWYQQVLGQGPQFIFQYYEKEERGRGNFPDRFSARQFPNYSSELNVNALLLGDSALYLCASRRQESTDTQYFGPGTRLTVL.

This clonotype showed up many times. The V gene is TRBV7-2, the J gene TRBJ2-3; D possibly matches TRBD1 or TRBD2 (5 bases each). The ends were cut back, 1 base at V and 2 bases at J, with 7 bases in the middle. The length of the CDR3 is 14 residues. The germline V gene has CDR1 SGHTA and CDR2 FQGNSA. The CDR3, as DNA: TGTGCCAGCAGCTTAGACGGGACCACAGATACGCAGTATTTT. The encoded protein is CASSLDGTTDTQYF.

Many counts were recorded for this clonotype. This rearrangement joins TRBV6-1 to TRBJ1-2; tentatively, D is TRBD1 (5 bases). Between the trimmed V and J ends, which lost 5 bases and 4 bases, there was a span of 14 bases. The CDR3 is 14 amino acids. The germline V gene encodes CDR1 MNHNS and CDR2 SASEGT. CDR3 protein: CASSQTSGSYGYTF. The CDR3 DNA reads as TGTGCCAGCAGTCAAACTTCAGGGAGCTATGGCTACACCTTC.